The clone carrying this TCR beta chain was seen a few times. Its antigen is as yet unknown. TCRdb called the 5' RACE reads again in MiXCR, with one record for every CDR3 protein. The sample contains 300,000 to 350,000 distinct CDR3 sequences, 10% to 15% of which appear only once. This entry is derived from a study of T-cell memory formation after mild COVID-19. Germline V gene lookup returns CDR1 LGHNA and CDR2 YSLEER. The CDR3 spans 16 residues. The V segment lost 0 bases and the J segment 3 bases; nucleotides outside the gene matches: 4. Overall study findings and caveats: Researchers found some responding clones in pre-infection memory, a sign that cross-reactive memory joined. The second-wave clones peaking on day 37 were not confirmed as SARS-CoV-2-specific.

This rearrangement joins TRBV4-3 to TRBJ2-1; 8 bases are shared with TRBD2. The sample was PBMCs or a T cell subset sorted from them (not recorded which). This TCR derives from a man between 18 and 35 years old who had mild COVID-19 (a few samples of this study predate the infection). Cell type and time point are not known. CDR3 sequence: CASSQEGRGDYNEQFF. The CDR3, as DNA: TGCGCCAGCAGCCAAGAGGGGCGGGGGGACTACAATGAGCAGTTCTTC.